This T cell receptor beta chain was profiled in a study of shared clonotypes between healthy human individuals. Overall study context: The donor group consisted of two women and three men, aged 18 to 49. Findings of the study overall: In contrast to clonotypes shared by all four donors, non-shared clonotypes had lower generation probabilities.

Sequencing was performed with immunoSEQ multiplex PCR; in TCRdb, only in-frame clones are kept and a portion is missing. The sample lists 2 million to 2.5 million clones, 90% to 95% occurring once. Points on this clone: Its matching antigen is unknown.

Germline V lookup: CDR1 GTSNPN, CDR2 SVGIG (reference sequence). The CDR3 contains 12 residues. The J segment lost 3 bases and the V segment lost 3 bases, leaving 1 base of the junction unmatched. The donor population consisted of healthy HIV-negative adults with no recent acute infections or vaccinations. The TCR comes from a man between 18 and 35 years old in good health. Some clones in this sample may be carry-over from other donors' samples. The sequencing sample was made of naive CD4+ T cells from PBMCs. The subset is: CD45RA+ positively selected. This chain connects TRBV30 to TRBJ1-1; TRBD1 matches at 7 bases. CDR3 sequence: CAWRGQYTEAFF. The CDR3 DNA follows: TGTGCCTGGAGGGGACAGTACACTGAAGCTTTCTTT.